One sample yielded the 7 T cell receptor beta chains listed below, sequenced in a study of Graves' ophthalmopathy and Graves' hyperthyroidism. Using RNA transcripts, the TCR beta CDR3 regions were amplified. RT-PCR in the first round used HTBI primers; a second-round multiplex PCR followed. TCRdb ran MiXCR on the multiplex PCR reads and lists one entry per CDR3 protein. Seen here are approximately 700,000 distinct CDR3 sequences, roughly 41% observed once, and the top ten hold approximately 46%. Input material: peripheral blood. The receptor source for this set is an adult man with Graves' ophthalmopathy.

This clonotype was seen a few times. The chain couples TRBV10-3 to TRBJ1-5; 8 bases fit TRBD1. With V trimmed by 10 bases and J by 6 bases, 8 bases remained unmatched. CDR3 length: 13 amino acids. Germline assignment: CDR1 ENHRY and CDR2 SYGVKD. The CDR3 region has the DNA TGTGCCAGCAGGTCAGGGGGCGGTCAGCCCCAGCATTTT. It is translated as CASRSGGGQPQHF.

The rearrangement links TRBV2 to TRBJ1-1; no clear D gene. Germline values: CDR1 SNHLY, CDR2 FYNNEI. Trimming cost V 8 bases and J 1 base, with 8 bases left between them. The CDR3 is 12 residues long. The DNA for the CDR3 is TGTGCCAGCGTTGAACAGAACACTGAAGCTTTCTTT. Translation gives CASVEQNTEAFF.

This clonotype was observed a handful of times. V and J are TRBV12-3 or TRBV12-4 and TRBJ2-5; 7 bases agree with TRBD1. Trimming cost V 0 bases and J 4 bases; bases outside gene matches: 2. CDR3 length: 14 residues. CDR3 in amino acids: CASSLAPGGETQYF. The CDR3 DNA sequence: TGTGCCAGCAGTTTAGCCCCAGGGGGAGAGACCCAGTACTTC.

This clonotype was observed many times. V is TRBV7-6 and J is TRBJ2-5, with a tentative D call TRBD1 (5 bases). The CDR3 sequence is 15 residues long. Germline V gives CDR1 SGHVS, CDR2 FNYEAQ. V lost 1 base to trimming and J lost 5 bases, with 14 bases between them. The chain's CDR3 is CASSLGSRADETQYF. The CDR3 nucleotides read TGTGCCAGCAGCTTAGGAAGCAGGGCTGACGAGACCCAGTACTTC.

This clonotype showed up just a few times. The rearrangement joins TRBV12-3 or TRBV12-4 to TRBJ1-4, with D possibly being TRBD1 (6 bases). Trimming left V 3 bases short and J 8 bases short, with 13 bases between. This CDR3 has 14 residues. The CDR3 bases are TGTGCCAGCAGTTTTAGGGGGGTATCCGAAAAACTGTTTTTT. Protein: CASSFRGVSEKLFF.

Note on this clonotype: Germline is not matched at one junction end, which may reflect a read error. The chain combines TRBV5-1 with TRBJ2-2; the D gene could be TRBD1 or TRBD2 (6 bases each). There are 14 residues in the CDR3. Germline V CDR1 and CDR2: SGHRS, YFSETQ. CDR3: CASSPSGAGGELFF. As DNA, the CDR3 is TGTGCCAGCAGCCCGTCGGGGGCCGGCGGGGAGCTGTTTTTT. Complete variable domain (other parts from reference TRBV5-1 and TRBJ2-2): KAGVTQTPRYLIKTRGQQVTLSCSPISGHRSVSWYQQTPGQGLQFLFEYFSETQRNKGNFPGRFSGRQFSNSRSEMNVSTLELGDSALYLCASSPSGAGGELFFGEGSRLTVL.

This clonotype was counted between two and nine times. The J gene is TRBJ1-1, the V gene TRBV11-3; D unresolved. Germline CDR1 reads SGHNT; CDR2 reads YENEEA. The CDR3 is 13 residues long. V was trimmed by 1 base and J by 5 bases, leaving 8 bases between them. The CDR3 protein is CASSLGPQTEAFF. The DNA of the CDR3 is TGTGCCAGCAGCTTAGGTCCACAGACTGAAGCTTTCTTT.